This T cell receptor beta chain was documented in a study of graft-versus-host responses after intestinal transplantation. Study-wide background: Each transplant was multivisceral, liver-intestinal, or isolated intestinal. Every recipient had anti-thymocyte globulin induction and approximately three years of tacrolimus plus steroids. Findings and caveats of the study: Across patients carrying graft-donor T cell macrochimerism, allografts held high graft-versus-host to host-versus-graft clonal ratios. Some GvH clones appeared in ileal mucosa or blood before recipient bone marrow.

To note about this clone: Its antigen is as yet unknown.

The method was immunoSEQ multiplex PCR; TCRdb's version includes in-frame clones alone and lacks a portion of them. Seen here are approximately 79,000 clones, about four fifths observed once, and the top ten hold around 0.83%. CDR3 length: 17 amino acids. Germline V gene lookup returns CDR1 SGHVS and CDR2 FQNEAQ. V was pared by 0 bases and J by 10 bases, with 11 bases of the junction left unmatched. This sequence originates from a human donor who received an intestinal transplant. The material was unstimulated CD4+ T cells sorted from spleen or lymph node cells, obtained before intestinal transplant. This rearrangement joins TRBV7-8 to TRBJ2-1, with 11 nucleotides matching TRBD2. The CDR3 region is CASSLAPASGGYGEQFF. Here the CDR3 DNA reads TGTGCCAGCAGCTTAGCGCCGGCTAGCGGGGGGTATGGGGAGCAGTTCTTC.